Listed below are T cell receptor beta chains from one sample, sequenced in a study of PD-L1 blockade in urothelial cancer. Clones were read by immunoSEQ multiplex PCR, and TCRdb kept only the in-frame ones, dropping some. The sample consists of roughly 46,000 clones, approximately 85% of them appearing once. The material sequenced was PBMCs, taken around atezolizumab (anti-PD-L1) treatment. These receptors were taken from a man over 45 with urothelial cancer. CDR3s include the opening cysteine and the closing phenylalanine or tryptophan. A D gene is named only where the DNA matches it firmly. Only some rows state a clone size, as once, few, many or a class for expanded clones.

clone_size j_call v_call d_call cdr3_aa cdr3_nt
NA TRBJ2-7 TRBV27 TRBD1 CAIRAQGGSEQYF TGTGCCATTCGGGCACAGGGGGGCAGCGAGCAGTACTTC
NA TRBJ1-1 TRBV7-9 NA CASSLDMAAEAFF TGTGCCAGCAGCCTGGACATGGCGGCTGAAGCTTTCTTT
once TRBJ1-4 TRBV27 NA CASSPQGLLMGKLFF TGTGCCAGCAGTCCGCAGGGATTATTAATGGGAAAACTGTTTTTT
NA TRBJ2-7 TRBV28 NA CASSLWVGDYEQYF TGTGCCAGCAGTTTATGGGTAGGGGACTACGAGCAGTACTTC
NA TRBJ2-5 TRBV5-6 TRBD2 CASSLDRPGGQETQYF TGTGCCAGCAGCTTGGACAGACCGGGAGGTCAAGAGACCCAGTACTTC
NA TRBJ1-2 TRBV19 NA CASSTSAGFNYGYTF TGTGCCAGTAGTACGAGCGCCGGGTTCAACTATGGCTACACCTTC
NA TRBJ1-2 TRBV7-8 NA CASSLRGADSYGYTF TGTGCCAGCAGCTTGCGGGGGGCGGATAGCTATGGCTACACCTTC
NA TRBJ2-1 TRBV6-1 TRBD2 CASSVVAGAFNEQFF TGTGCCAGCAGTGTTGTAGCGGGGGCCTTTAATGAGCAGTTCTTC
NA TRBJ2-1 TRBV29-1 NA CSVEGGGGNSYNEQFF TGCAGCGTTGAAGGAGGAGGCGGGAACTCCTACAATGAGCAGTTCTTC
NA TRBJ2-3 TRBV19 NA CASSDLRGTQYF TGTGCCAGTAGTGACCTCCGCGGTACGCAGTATTTT
NA TRBJ2-2 TRBV9 NA CASSPRRGIANTGELFF TGTGCCAGCAGCCCCCGTAGGGGAATCGCGAACACCGGGGAGCTGTTTTTT
NA TRBJ1-5 TRBV9 NA CASSVGTGLGQPQHF TGTGCCAGCAGCGTAGGCACAGGGCTTGGGCAGCCCCAGCATTTT
NA TRBJ2-2 TRBV5-1 NA CASTLGLETGELFF TGCGCCAGCACCCTGGGGCTCGAAACCGGGGAGCTGTTTTTT
NA TRBJ2-3 TRBV5-6 TRBD2 CASSLVLAGGDTQYF TGTGCCAGCAGCTTGGTACTAGCGGGGGGAGATACGCAGTATTTT
NA TRBJ2-7 TRBV6-1 NA CASGRGVSYEQYF TGTGCCAGCGGCAGGGGAGTGTCCTACGAGCAGTACTTC
NA TRBJ1-3 TRBV7-9 NA CASRIQGPGNTIYF TGTGCCAGCAGGATACAGGGCCCCGGAAACACCATATATTTT
NA TRBJ2-1 TRBV11-3 TRBD2 CASSTGTSGIEQFF TGTGCCAGCAGCACCGGGACTAGTGGGATTGAGCAGTTCTTC
NA TRBJ2-1 TRBV5-1 NA CASSDPGRNEQFF TGCGCCAGCAGCGACCCGGGGAGAAATGAGCAGTTCTTC
NA TRBJ1-2 TRBV18 TRBD1 CASSPGQGIRGYTF TGTGCCAGCTCACCGGGACAGGGGATTCGTGGCTACACCTTC
NA TRBJ2-2 TRBV19 NA CASSSGPPAGELFF TGTGCCAGTAGTTCCGGTCCCCCCGCCGGGGAGCTGTTTTTT
NA TRBJ2-7 TRBV28 NA CASTRAGLSYEQYF TGTGCCAGCACCCGCGCGGGCCTCTCCTACGAGCAGTACTTC
NA TRBJ2-3 TRBV9 TRBD2 CASSPPLAGGHGTQYF TGTGCCAGCAGCCCCCCACTAGCGGGAGGGCATGGTACGCAGTATTTT
few TRBJ1-4 TRBV2 TRBD1 CASTPGQGSNEKLFF TGTGCCAGCACCCCGGGACAGGGGTCAAATGAAAAACTGTTTTTT